These T cell receptor beta chains were read from a single sample in a study of tumor and adjacent non-tumor tissue in lung cancer. A single record per CDR3 protein comes from TCRdb applying MiXCR to the multiplex PCR reads. The repertoire holds 71,000 or so distinct CDR3 sequences, with roughly 76% as singletons. What was sequenced was lung tumor tissue. These receptors all stem from a woman aged 45-60 years with non-small cell lung cancer. Each CDR3 is given with its conserved first and last residue. The D gene is left open where the match is weak. Size values are once, few and many counts, or a class for expanded clones, and some rows have none.

j_call d_call v_call clone_size cdr3_aa cdr3_nt
TRBJ1-5 . TRBV6-2/TRBV6-3 . CAISLQLNSNQPRHF TGTGCCATCAGCCTGCAATTAAATAGCAATCAGCCCAGGCATTTT
TRBJ2-7 TRBD1 TRBV20-1 . CSASEDRGRSYDQYF TGCAGTGCTAGTGAGGACAGGGGCCGCAGCTACGACCAGTACTTC
TRBJ2-1 . TRBV6-2/TRBV6-3 . CASSCSRSSYNEQFF TGTGCCAGCAGTTGCTCTCGGAGCTCCTACAATGAGCAGTTCTTC
TRBJ2-4 . TRBV6-6 . CAGSYGSAHGSSKNIQYF TGTGCCGGCAGTTACGGTTCCGCGCACGGTTCTTCCAAAAACATTCAATACTTC
TRBJ2-7 . TRBV20-1 . CSARDPGRGNHYEQYF TGCAGTGCTAGAGATCCGGGCCGCGGGAATCACTACGAGCAGTACTTC
TRBJ2-1 . TRBV29-1 . CSVGTRDLQSF TGCAGCGTTGGCACCCGGGACCTCCAGTCCTTC
TRBJ1-5 . TRBV29-1 once CSFGGKGQNQPQHF TGCAGCTTTGGAGGGAAGGGGCAAAATCAGCCCCAGCATTTT
TRBJ2-3 TRBD2 TRBV20-1 . CSARDFGGTPGMQYF TGCAGTGCTAGAGATTTCGGGGGGACTCCTGGTATGCAGTATTTT
TRBJ2-3 . TRBV28 once CSNSPPSGITDTQYF TGTTCTAACAGTCCTCCTTCCGGGATCACAGATACGCAGTATTTT
TRBJ1-2 . TRBV6-5 many CASSYSGGPSYYGYTF TGTGCCAGCAGTTACTCGGGGGGCCCCAGCTACTATGGCTACACCTTC
TRBJ1-1 . TRBV5-4 . CASSSWSLNTGAFF TGTGCCAGCAGCTCGTGGTCCCTGAACACTGGAGCTTTCTTT
TRBJ2-1 . TRBV12-3/TRBV12-4 . CASSSFGSNKQFF TGTGCCAGCAGTTCCTTTGGCTCCAATAAGCAGTTCTTC
TRBJ1-2 TRBD1 TRBV6-6 once CANSHRDRGSGYGYTF TGTGCCAACAGCCACCGGGACAGGGGATCTGGCTATGGCTACACGTTC
TRBJ2-3 . TRBV24-1 . CATSDPVSLSSDTQYF TGTGCCACCAGTGACCCCGTCAGTCTGAGCTCAGATACGCAGTATTTT
TRBJ2-3 TRBD2 TRBV11-2 . CTSSKSSGSTDTQYF TGTACCAGCAGCAAGTCTAGCGGGAGTACAGATACGCAGTATTTT
TRBJ2-5 . TRBV12-3/TRBV12-4 . CASSLSPVDTQYF TGTGCCAGCAGTTTATCTCCGGTGGATACGCAGTACTTC
TRBJ2-1 . TRBV6-5 . CASSVRAGGLSEQSF TGTGCCAGCAGCGTGAGGGCAGGCGGGCTTAGTGAGCAGTCCTTC
TRBJ2-3 . TRBV28 few CASMHYYGVDTQYF TGTGCCAGCATGCATTATTACGGGGTAGATACGCAGTATTTT
TRBJ1-2 . TRBV28 . CATNTGQWNYGYTF TGTGCCACCAATACCGGACAATGGAACTATGGCTACACCTTC
TRBJ1-2 . TRBV6-2/TRBV6-3 . CVSVPPGGDGYTF TGTGTCAGCGTTCCCCCCGGAGGGGATGGCTACACCTTC
TRBJ1-5 . TRBV6-2/TRBV6-3 . CASSFESVVYVSGLSQPQHF TGTGCCAGCAGTTTCGAATCTGTAGTATATGTCAGCGGTCTTAGTCAGCCCCAGCATTTT
TRBJ2-3 TRBD2 TRBV20-1 . CSARGVIAGLTDMQYF TGCAGTGCTAGAGGCGTGATAGCGGGGCTCACAGATATGCAGTATTTT
TRBJ2-7 TRBD2 TRBV29-1 medium-sized CSVVLGLAGVEQYF TGCAGCGTTGTACTAGGACTAGCGGGAGTCGAGCAGTACTTC
TRBJ2-1 TRBD2 TRBV20-1 . CSAREWGSGSLPAEQFF TGCAGTGCTAGAGAATGGGGTAGCGGGAGTCTTCCGGCTGAGCAGTTCTTC
TRBJ1-6 . TRBV20-1 . CSAHNGNPFSHF TGCAGTGCCCATAATGGGAACCCTTTCTCCCACTTT
TRBJ2-1 . TRBV20-1 many CSARDPRTGNNEQFF TGCAGTGCTAGAGACCCGCGGACTGGGAACAATGAGCAGTTCTTC
TRBJ2-2 TRBD1 TRBV28 . CASSFCGQGNTGELFF TGTGCAAGCAGTTTTTGTGGACAGGGGAACACCGGGGAGCTGTTTTTT
TRBJ1-1 . TRBV14 . CAISQNPWWRGRPNTEAFF TGTGCCATCAGCCAAAACCCCTGGTGGAGGGGGAGGCCCAACACTGAAGCTTTCTTT
TRBJ2-7 TRBD2 TRBV11-2 . CASSPRASGSYEQYF TGCGCTAGCAGCCCTCGGGCTAGCGGTTCCTACGAGCAGTACTTC
TRBJ2-1 . TRBV29-1 . CSVEGHSWAWEQFF TGCAGCGTTGAAGGGCACTCGTGGGCGTGGGAGCAGTTCTTC
TRBJ2-3 TRBD1 TRBV7-2 many CASSQGVAGAPTDTQYF TGTGCCAGCAGCCAGGGGGTCGCAGGGGCCCCCACAGATACGCAGTATTTT
TRBJ1-3 TRBD1 TRBV5-1 . CASRIGTESTGNTIYF TGCGCCAGCAGGATAGGGACAGAGTCGACTGGAAACACCATATATTTT
TRBJ1-3 . TRBV29-1 . CSIDSGGGSGHTIYF TGCAGCATTGACTCGGGCGGCGGCTCTGGACACACCATATATTTT
TRBJ2-1 . TRBV6-5 . CASSYSPGANEHFF TGTGCCAGCAGTTATTCCCCGGGAGCCAATGAGCATTTCTTC
TRBJ2-2 TRBD2 TRBV28 . CASRVASGTGELFF TGTGCCAGCAGAGTGGCTAGCGGCACAGGGGAGCTGTTTTTT
TRBJ2-1 . TRBV6-5 . CASRSLTEEANEQFF TGTGCCAGCAGATCATTGACAGAGGAAGCAAATGAGCAGTTCTTC
TRBJ1-2 TRBD1 TRBV4-1 . CASSRDLYRGNYGYTF TGCGCCAGCAGCCGAGATCTGTACAGGGGGAACTATGGTTACACCTTT
TRBJ1-2 . TRBV20-1 . CTARAPFQGSGYTF TGCACTGCTAGAGCCCCTTTTCAGGGCTCTGGCTATACTTTC
TRBJ2-7 . TRBV20-1 . CRVRGLLDASPEQYF TGCAGAGTTAGAGGTCTCCTGGACGCCTCCCCCGAGCAGTACTTC